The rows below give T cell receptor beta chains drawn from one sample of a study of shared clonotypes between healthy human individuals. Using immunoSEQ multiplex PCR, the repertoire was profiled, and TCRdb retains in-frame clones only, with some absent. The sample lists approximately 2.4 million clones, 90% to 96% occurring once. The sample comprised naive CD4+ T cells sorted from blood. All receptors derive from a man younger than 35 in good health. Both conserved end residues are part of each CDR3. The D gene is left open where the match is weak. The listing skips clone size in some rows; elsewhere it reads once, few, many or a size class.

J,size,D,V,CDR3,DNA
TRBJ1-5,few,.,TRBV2,CASSEVLVPGPQHF,TGTGCCAGCAGTGAAGTGCTGGTACCGGGGCCCCAGCATTTT
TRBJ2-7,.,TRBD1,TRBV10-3,CAISGQGKGPDEQYF,TGTGCCATCAGTGGACAGGGGAAAGGTCCCGACGAGCAGTACTTC
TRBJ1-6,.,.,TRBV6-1,CASSEVQGGHSPLHF,TGTGCCAGCAGTGAAGTACAGGGAGGACATTCACCCCTCCACTTT
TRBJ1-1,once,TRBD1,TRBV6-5,CASRLQGAHTEAFF,TGTGCCAGCAGGCTACAGGGGGCGCACACTGAAGCTTTCTTT
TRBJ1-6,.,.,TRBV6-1,CASSGGTGLRNSPLHF,TGTGCCAGCAGTGGGGGAACAGGGTTACGTAATTCACCCCTCCACTTT
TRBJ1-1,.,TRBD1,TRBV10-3,CATQGQETMNTEAFF,TGTGCCACCCAAGGACAGGAAACCATGAACACTGAAGCTTTCTTT
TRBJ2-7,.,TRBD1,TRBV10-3,CAIKDGTDSYEQYF,TGTGCCATCAAGGACGGGACAGATTCCTACGAGCAGTACTTC
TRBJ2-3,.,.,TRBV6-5,CASSRSVGTDTQYF,TGTGCCAGCAGTCGCTCAGTGGGCACAGATACGCAGTATTTT
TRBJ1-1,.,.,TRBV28,CASSPPQGSGEAFF,TGTGCCAGCAGTCCCCCACAGGGAAGTGGTGAAGCTTTCTTT
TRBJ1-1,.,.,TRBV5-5,CASSLLGYLEAFF,TGTGCCAGCAGCTTGTTGGGTTACCTTGAAGCTTTCTTT
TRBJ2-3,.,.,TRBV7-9,CASSLGSYVRGNTDTQYF,TGTGCCAGCAGCTTAGGAAGTTATGTCCGGGGGAACACAGATACGCAGTATTTT
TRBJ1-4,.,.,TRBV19,CASSTGGINEKLFF,TGTGCCAGTAGTACCGGTGGAATTAATGAAAAACTGTTTTTT
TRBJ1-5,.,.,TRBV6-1,CASSEATVPYSNQPQHF,TGTGCCAGCAGTGAAGCTACGGTACCTTATAGCAATCAGCCCCAGCATTTT
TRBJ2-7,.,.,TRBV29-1,CSVDVGNEQYF,TGCAGCGTTGACGTTGGGAACGAGCAGTACTTC
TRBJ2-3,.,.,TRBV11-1,CASSFGRVADTQYF,TGTGCCAGCAGCTTTGGCAGGGTGGCAGATACGCAGTATTTT
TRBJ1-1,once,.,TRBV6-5,CASSNSYGTEAFF,TGTGCCAGCAGTAACTCCTACGGGACTGAAGCTTTCTTT
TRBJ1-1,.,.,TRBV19,CASIISRDRTEAFF,TGTGCCAGTATTATAAGCAGGGATCGGACTGAAGCTTTCTTT
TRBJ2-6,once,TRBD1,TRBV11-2,CASSFTGTGSGANVLTF,TGTGCCAGCAGCTTCACCGGGACAGGTTCTGGGGCCAACGTCCTGACTTTC
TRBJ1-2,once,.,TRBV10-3,CAISTIVQANYGYTF,TGTGCCATCAGTACAATCGTACAGGCTAACTATGGCTACACCTTC
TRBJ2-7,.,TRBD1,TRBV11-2,CASSSTGTVKSYEQYF,TGTGCCAGCAGCTCCACCGGGACAGTCAAATCCTACGAGCAGTACTTC
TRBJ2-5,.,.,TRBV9,CASSVGGTDQETQYF,TGTGCCAGCAGCGTAGGAGGGACCGACCAAGAGACCCAGTACTTC
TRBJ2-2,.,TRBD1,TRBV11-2,CASSSMVRGLGTGELFF,TGTGCCAGCAGCTCGATGGTCAGGGGGCTCGGCACCGGGGAGCTGTTTTTT
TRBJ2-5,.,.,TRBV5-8,CASSLGQDKETQYF,TGTGCCAGCAGCTTGGGGCAGGATAAAGAGACCCAGTACTTC
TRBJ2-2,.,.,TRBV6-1,CASTEQGATGELFF,TGTGCCAGCACTGAACAGGGTGCCACCGGGGAGCTGTTTTTT
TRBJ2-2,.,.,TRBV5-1,CASSLGRVNTGELFF,TGCGCCAGCAGCTTGGGGCGGGTGAACACCGGGGAGCTGTTTTTT
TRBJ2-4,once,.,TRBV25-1,CASSEWSIQYF,TGTGCCAGCAGTGAATGGTCCATTCAGTACTTC
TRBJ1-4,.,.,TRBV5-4,CASSPGARDEKLFF,TGTGCCAGCAGCCCAGGGGCCAGAGATGAAAAACTGTTTTTT
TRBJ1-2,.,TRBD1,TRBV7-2,CASSLDATGREGGYTF,TGTGCCAGCAGCTTAGACGCGACAGGGAGGGAAGGCGGCTACACCTTC
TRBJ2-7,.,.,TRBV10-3,CAIRSMGSDYEQYF,TGTGCCATCAGAAGCATGGGATCGGACTACGAGCAGTACTTC
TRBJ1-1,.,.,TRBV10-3,CAISDDPGSNTEAFF,TGTGCCATCAGTGATGACCCAGGCTCGAACACTGAAGCTTTCTTT
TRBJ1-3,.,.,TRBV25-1,CASSETVLAGNTIYF,TGTGCCAGCAGTGAGACAGTTCTGGCTGGAAACACCATATATTTT
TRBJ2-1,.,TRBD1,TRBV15,CATSPGSGQATEQFF,TGTGCCACCAGCCCCGGCTCGGGACAGGCCACTGAGCAGTTCTTC
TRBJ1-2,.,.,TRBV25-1,CASSEQVDYGYTF,TGTGCCAGCAGTGAGCAGGTCGACTATGGCTACACCTTC
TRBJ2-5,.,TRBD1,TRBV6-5,CASSSTTGAETQYF,TGTGCCAGCAGTTCCACGACAGGGGCAGAGACCCAGTACTTC
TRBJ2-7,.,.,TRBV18,CASSPQSSNEQYF,TGTGCCAGCTCACCACAGTCATCCAACGAGCAGTACTTC
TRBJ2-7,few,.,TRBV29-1,CSATGPAYEQYF,TGCAGCGCCACCGGGCCAGCCTACGAGCAGTACTTC